The 32 T cell receptor beta chains below were found in one sample sequenced in a study of T cells after yellow fever vaccination. TCRdb reprocessed the 5' RACE reads with MiXCR, giving one entry per CDR3 protein. The sample yields about 180,000 distinct CDR3 sequences, about 6% seen once. The specimen was CD4+ T cells sorted from PBMCs, collected on the day of the first yellow fever vaccination. Every receptor here comes from a man between 18 and 35 years old who received the YFV17D yellow fever vaccine.

This clonotype was counted at least ten times. This chain connects TRBV11-2 to TRBJ2-5; tentative D call: TRBD2 (5 bases). Per the germline V gene, CDR1 is SGHAT and CDR2 is FQNNGV. The CDR3 covers 14 residues. Trimming pared 0 bases from V and 4 bases from J, leaving 9 bases between. DNA for the CDR3: TGTGCCAGCAGCTTAGAAGCTGGGAGAGAGACCCAGTACTTC. Its protein product is CASSLEAGRETQYF.

The chain has TRBV7-2 and TRBJ2-2; D not certain. The CDR3 loop spans 15 amino acids. Trimming took 2 bases from V and 4 from J, leaving 11 bases between them. Germline loops: CDR1 SGHTA, CDR2 FQGNSA. CDR3 in DNA: TGTGCCAGCAGCTTACCGTCTGTACTCACCGGGGAGCTGTTTTTT. Its protein is CASSLPSVLTGELFF.

This clonotype was found many times. The chain couples TRBV2 to TRBJ1-5; a possible D gene is TRBD1 (6 bases). V dropped 7 bases and J dropped 11 bases, with 18 bases sitting between them. Germline lookup yields CDR1 SNHLY and CDR2 FYNNEI. This CDR3 contains 13 residues. CDR3 nucleotide sequence: TGTGCCAGCATGACCACAGGGACATCTACCCAGCATTTT. Translating gives CASMTTGTSTQHF.

This clonotype was recorded a few times. The chain carries TRBV7-9 and TRBJ1-6; D call uncertain. CDR3 length: 13 residues. Germline CDR1 reads SEHNR; CDR2 reads FQNEAQ (reference sequence). V lost 1 base and J 7 bases, leaving 5 bases between the germline ends. The CDR3 spells CASSLERNSPLHF. In nucleotides, the CDR3 is TGTGCCAGCAGCTTAGAGAGAAATTCACCCCTCCACTTT.

Ten or more counts support this clonotype. The V call is TRBV7-9, the J call TRBJ2-3; 8 nucleotides align to TRBD1. This CDR3 spans 15 amino acids. V lost 3 bases, J lost 2 bases, and 4 bases stayed unmatched. CDR1 and CDR2 (germline): SEHNR, FQNEAQ (reference sequence). In DNA, the CDR3 is TGTGCCAGCAGCTTTGGACAGGGCGACACAGATACGCAGTATTTT. Translating gives CASSFGQGDTDTQYF.

This clonotype has more than one count but fewer than ten. V and J are TRBV4-3 and TRBJ2-2, with 10 bases that match TRBD2. This CDR3 is 18 amino acids long. Germline values: CDR1 LGHNA, CDR2 YSLEER. After removal of 4 bases from V and 5 bases from J, the junction contained 13 bases not matched to a gene. The CDR3 here is CASSPITVLAGETGELFF. The CDR3 DNA reads TGCGCCAGCAGCCCTATAACGGTCCTAGCGGGGGAAACCGGGGAGCTGTTTTTT.

This clonotype occurred a few times. The chain links TRBV7-8 to TRBJ1-2; tentatively, D is TRBD1 (5 bases). The V end was cut by 6 bases, the J end by 6 bases, with 14 bases between. Looked up from germline, CDR1 is SGHVS and CDR2 is FQNEAQ. The CDR3 is 13 amino acids. CDR3 region: CASRPRAGNGYTF. The CDR3 coding sequence is TGTGCCAGCAGACCTAGGGCAGGGAATGGCTACACCTTC.

This clonotype came up a few times. The chain has TRBV28 and TRBJ2-3, with D perhaps TRBD1 or TRBD2 (5 bases each). The V gene lost 10 bases and the J gene lost 1 base, with 12 bases spanning the gap. Germline lookup yields CDR1 MDHEN and CDR2 SYDVKM. The CDR3 extends over 13 amino acids. CDR3 amino acids: CATSPGRTDTQYF. The CDR3 bases are TGTGCCACATCCCCGGGACGCACAGATACGCAGTATTTT.

This clonotype was detected a few times. The chain links TRBV7-2 to TRBJ2-1; 8 positions agree with TRBD1. The V gene end was trimmed by 1 base and the J gene end by 7 bases; junction bases not matched to a gene: 3. CDR1 and CDR2 from the germline V gene are SGHTA and FQGNSA. The CDR3 has 14 amino acids. In nucleotides, the CDR3 is TGTGCCAGCAGCTTAGATACAGGGGGGAATGAGCAGTTCTTC. It translates to CASSLDTGGNEQFF.

In its sample, this clonotype was seen many times. The J gene is TRBJ2-5, the V gene TRBV7-3; D ambiguous. The CDR3 runs 13 residues. In germline, CDR1 is SGHTA, CDR2 FQGTGA. V lost 4 bases to trimming and J lost 1 base, with 7 bases between them. CDR3 nucleotide sequence: TGTGCCAGCAGCTCATATATCCAAGAGACCCAGTACTTC. As protein: CASSSYIQETQYF.

This clonotype was found many times. This sequence joins TRBV7-8 and TRBJ2-5; D is perhaps TRBD1 or TRBD2 (8 bases each). Deletions cut 3 bases from V and 4 bases from J, with 15 bases between. Germline V gene sequence: CDR1 SGHVS, CDR2 FQNEAQ. The CDR3 is made up of 15 amino acids. The CDR3 DNA reads as TGTGCCAGCAGCTTGCAGGGGGCGGGAGGAGAGACCCAGTACTTC. It yields the protein CASSLQGAGGETQYF. The full variable domain, its missing parts supplied by reference TRBV7-8 and TRBJ2-5, is GAGVSQSPRYKVAKRGQDVALRCDPISGHVSLFWYQQALGQGPEFLTYFQNEAQLDKSGLPSDRFFAERPEGSVSTLKIQRTQQEDSAVYLCASSLQGAGGETQYFGPGTRLLVL.

This clonotype was seen many times. This chain joins TRBV7-6 and TRBJ2-1; TRBD2 aligns across 9 bases. V lost 1 base and J lost 0; bases outside the gene matches: 4. CDR1 SGHVS and CDR2 FNYEAQ come from the germline V gene. CDR3 length equals 17 residues. The CDR3 protein is CASSLVRGGHSYNEQFF. The CDR3 DNA is TGTGCCAGCAGCTTAGTGCGGGGGGGCCACTCCTACAATGAGCAGTTCTTC.

This clonotype was seen a handful of times. The chain recombines TRBV9 with TRBJ2-2; a weak D match, TRBD1 (5 bases). This CDR3 comprises 16 residues. Trimming cost V 0 bases and J 1 base, with 10 bases left between them. Germline assignment: CDR1 SGDLS and CDR2 YYNGEE. As DNA, the CDR3 is TGTGCCAGCAGCGTAGAGGGGAACCTGAACACCGGGGAGCTGTTTTTT. It specifies CASSVEGNLNTGELFF.

This clonotype appeared a few times. The CDR3 is CASSEWKPTGRTDTQYF. The CDR3 DNA reads as TGTGCCAGCAGTGAATGGAAGCCGACAGGGCGCACAGATACGCAGTATTTT. The chain employs TRBV25-1 and TRBJ2-3; 7 bases match TRBD1. The trim removed 1 base at V and 1 base at J, leaving 8 bases unmatched. This CDR3 comprises 17 residues. The germline CDR1 and CDR2 sequences are MGHDK and SYGVNS.

This clonotype occurred many times. The rearrangement links TRBV12-3 or TRBV12-4 to TRBJ2-5, with 7 bases that match TRBD2. This CDR3 region has 14 residues. V was pared by 6 bases and J by 2 bases, with 6 bases of the junction left unmatched. In nucleotides, the CDR3 is TGTGCCAGCAGCGGCGGGGGAAGACAAGAGACCCAGTACTTC. It specifies CASSGGGRQETQYF.

In its sample, this clonotype was seen many times. The chain employs TRBV7-2 and TRBJ1-5; D perhaps matches TRBD1 (5 bases). The CDR3 contains 15 residues. Deletions cut 3 bases from V and 3 bases from J, with 12 bases between. Germline V gene lookup returns CDR1 SGHTA and CDR2 FQGNSA. The CDR3 bases are TGTGCCAGCAGCTTCTTCTCAGGGCCCAATCAGCCCCAGCATTTT. This encodes CASSFFSGPNQPQHF.

This rearrangement joins TRBV20-1 to TRBJ2-1; 12 bases fit TRBD2. Trimming cost V 6 bases and J 7 bases; bases outside gene matches: 7. The CDR3 has 14 residues. The germline CDR1 and CDR2 sequences are DFQATT and SNEGSKA (reference sequence). The CDR3 reads CSAPLAGGQNEQFF. DNA for the CDR3: TGCAGTGCCCCGCTAGCGGGGGGGCAGAATGAGCAGTTCTTC.

This clonotype was counted many times. The chain is built from TRBV12-3 or TRBV12-4 and TRBJ2-1; perhaps TRBD2 as D (7 bases). The V gene lost 3 bases and the J gene lost 7 bases, with 16 bases spanning the gap. This CDR3 contains 15 residues. CDR3 loop: CASSLGGGPTNEQFF. Written as DNA, the CDR3 is TGTGCCAGCAGTTTGGGGGGGGGGCCGACAAATGAGCAGTTCTTC.

This clonotype was seen a few times. This rearrangement joins TRBV10-3 to TRBJ2-1, with TRBD2 identical over 10 bases. The V segment lost 5 bases and the J segment 12 bases; nucleotides outside the gene matches: 19. The CDR3 has 17 residues. Germline CDR1 reads ENHRY; CDR2 reads SYGVKD. DNA for the CDR3: TGTGCCATCAGTCCCGATACCTCTAGCGGGGGTGCGTGGGTGCAGTTCTTC. This codes for CAISPDTSSGGAWVQFF.

This clonotype was detected only a few times. One end of the junction varies from germline; a read error may be responsible. The chain joins TRBV7-2 to TRBJ2-1; maybe TRBD2 (5 bases). The CDR3 contains 13 residues. Germline lookup yields CDR1 SGHTA and CDR2 FQGNSA. In DNA form, the CDR3 reads TGTGCCAGCAGATTAGGACTGAACAATGAGCAGTTCTTC. It yields the protein CASRLGLNNEQFF.

This clonotype was detected a few times. The CDR3: CASSIGSFSGQPQHF. CDR3 DNA sequence: TGTGCCAGTAGTATCGGCTCATTTTCGGGGCAGCCCCAGCATTTT. V usage is TRBV19 and J usage is TRBJ1-5; D is ambiguous. V was shortened by 3 bases and J by 7 bases, with 16 bases between the two germline ends. Germline V CDR1 and CDR2: LNHDA, SQIVND (reference sequence). The CDR3 runs to 15 residues.

This clonotype was recorded at least ten times. V and J are TRBV7-8 and TRBJ2-7; D assignment may be TRBD1 or TRBD2 (5 bases each). This CDR3 comprises 14 residues. With 5 bases removed from V and 7 bases from J, the gap between germline ends came to 18 bases. CDR1 SGHVS and CDR2 FQNEAQ come from the germline V gene. In DNA, the CDR3 is TGTGCCAGCAGCCTGGCAGGGATGACGGGGGAGCAGTACTTC. As protein: CASSLAGMTGEQYF.

This chain uses TRBV19 with TRBJ1-2; maybe TRBD1 (5 bases). Germline assignment: CDR1 LNHDA and CDR2 SQIVND (reference sequence). The CDR3 runs to 14 residues. The V gene lost 6 bases and the J gene lost 0 bases, with 11 bases spanning the gap. The CDR3 DNA follows: TGTGCCAGTAGCACAGGCAGTACTAACTATGGCTACACCTTC. This sequence encodes CASSTGSTNYGYTF.

The chain has TRBV18 and TRBJ2-1, with a weak D call TRBD2 (7 bases). The CDR3 has 17 residues. V dropped 3 bases and J dropped 0 bases, with 15 bases sitting between them. The germline V gene has CDR1 KGHSH and CDR2 LQKENI. The CDR3 DNA sequence: TGTGCCAGCTCACCTAGGGGGGGGACAACCTCCTACAATGAGCAGTTCTTC. Translation: CASSPRGGTTSYNEQFF.

The genes are TRBV7-2 and TRBJ1-3; D gene uncertain. The CDR3 has 13 residues. Trimming shortened V by 2 bases and J by 11 bases, and 13 bases separated the two germline ends. Germline-derived CDR1 and CDR2 are SGHTA and FQGNSA. The CDR3 DNA is TGTGCCAGCAGCTTATCGGTTTTCAACCCCATATATTTT. It yields the protein CASSLSVFNPIYF.

This clonotype was seen many times. The rearrangement links TRBV5-1 to TRBJ1-1, with D perhaps TRBD1 (6 bases). V gave up 5 bases and J gave up 3 bases, with 11 bases separating them. The CDR3 sequence is 13 residues long. CDR1 and CDR2 from the germline V gene are SGHRS and YFSETQ. CDR3 in amino acids: CASRSDSDTEAFF. Here the CDR3 DNA reads TGCGCCAGCAGGTCGGACAGCGACACTGAAGCTTTCTTT.

V gene TRBV9 combines with J gene TRBJ1-2; no firm D call. V was pared by 0 bases and J by 3 bases, with 6 bases between. Looked up from germline, CDR1 is SGDLS and CDR2 is YYNGEE. The CDR3 is made up of 13 amino acids. The CDR3: CASSVDGDYGYTF. The CDR3 coding sequence is TGTGCCAGCAGCGTAGACGGGGACTATGGCTACACCTTC. Supplemented by reference TRBV9 and TRBJ1-2, the full variable domain reads DSGVTQTPKHLITATGQRVTLRCSPRSGDLSVYWYQQSLDQGLQFLIQYYNGEERAKGNILERFSAQQFPDLHSELNLSSLELGDSALYFCASSVDGDYGYTFGSGTRLTVV.

The chain uses TRBV11-2 and TRBJ1-1, with D possibly being TRBD1 (5 bases). The CDR3 loop spans 14 amino acids. Deletions cut 7 bases from V and 4 bases from J, with 16 bases between. Germline CDR1 reads SGHAT; CDR2 reads FQNNGV. The CDR3 sequence: CASKWGGLGTEAFF. As DNA, the CDR3 is TGTGCCAGCAAATGGGGGGGATTGGGCACTGAAGCTTTCTTT.

This clonotype was counted a few times. V gene TRBV4-3 combines with J gene TRBJ2-5; no clear D gene. Germline V gene data show CDR1 as LGHNA and CDR2 as YSLEER. The CDR3 totals 19 residues. Trimming removed 0 bases from V and 2 bases from J, with 22 bases in between. The CDR3 reads CASSQDLSTESRRQETQYF. CDR3 nucleotide sequence: TGCGCCAGCAGCCAAGATCTCTCCACAGAGTCGCGTCGTCAAGAGACCCAGTACTTC.

This clonotype has at least ten counts. This chain joins TRBV2 and TRBJ2-3, with D possibly being TRBD1 (6 bases). V was pared by 2 bases and J by 2 bases, with 11 bases between. CDR3 length equals 15 residues. The germline CDR1 and CDR2 sequences are SNHLY and FYNNEI. CDR3 DNA: TGTGCCAGCAGTGAATCCAGGGGAATCACAGATACGCAGTATTTT. It encodes CASSESRGITDTQYF.

This clonotype was counted a few times. The chain has TRBV9 and TRBJ1-1; D possibly corresponds to TRBD1 (5 bases). Germline V gene data show CDR1 as SGDLS and CDR2 as YYNGEE. Deletions cut 4 bases from V and 2 bases from J, with 15 bases between. CDR3 length: 15 residues. The CDR3 DNA reads as TGTGCCAGCAGCCCGAGTGCGGGGCAAAACACTGAAGCTTTCTTT. It yields the protein CASSPSAGQNTEAFF. Variable domain in full (rest from reference TRBV9 and TRBJ1-1): DSGVTQTPKHLITATGQRVTLRCSPRSGDLSVYWYQQSLDQGLQFLIQYYNGEERAKGNILERFSAQQFPDLHSELNLSSLELGDSALYFCASSPSAGQNTEAFFGQGTRLTVV.

This clonotype occurred many times. The chain has TRBV10-3 and TRBJ2-3; D not resolved. The CDR3 sequence is 14 residues long. Trimming left V 8 bases short and J 0 bases short, with 12 bases between. Germline CDR1 is ENHRY and CDR2 is SYGVKD. The CDR3 region is CAIRGGGSTDTQYF. The CDR3 region has the DNA TGTGCCATCCGAGGTGGTGGGAGCACAGATACGCAGTATTTT.